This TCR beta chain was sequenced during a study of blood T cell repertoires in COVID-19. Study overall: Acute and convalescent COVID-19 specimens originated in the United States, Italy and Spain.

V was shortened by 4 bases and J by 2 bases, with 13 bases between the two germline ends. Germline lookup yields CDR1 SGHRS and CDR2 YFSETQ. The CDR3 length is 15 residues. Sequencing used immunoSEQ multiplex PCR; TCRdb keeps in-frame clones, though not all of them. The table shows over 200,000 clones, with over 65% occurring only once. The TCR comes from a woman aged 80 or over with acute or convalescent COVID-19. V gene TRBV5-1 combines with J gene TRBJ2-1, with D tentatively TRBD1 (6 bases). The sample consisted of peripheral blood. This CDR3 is CASSIEGVPYNEQFF. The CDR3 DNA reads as TGCGCCAGCAGCATCGAGGGGGTCCCCTACAATGAGCAGTTCTTC.